This passage covers 14 T cell receptor beta chains from one sample sequenced in a study of blood T cell repertoires in COVID-19. TCRdb keeps only in-frame clones here, not all; method: immunoSEQ multiplex PCR. This table has 85,000 to 110,000 clones, over 70% appearing once. Sample: peripheral blood. The receptors come from a human donor in a cohort sampled during active or convalescent COVID-19.

This clone was observed a single time. J is TRBJ2-5 and V is TRBV24-1; 10 bases line up with TRBD2. Trimming took 5 bases from V and 5 from J; bases not matched to a gene: 7. CDR1 KGHDR and CDR2 SFDVKD come from the germline V gene. CDR3 length equals 15 residues. The CDR3 spells CATSGIAGGAETQYF. The DNA of the CDR3 is TGTGCCACCAGTGGCATAGCGGGGGGAGCTGAGACCCAGTACTTC.

J is TRBJ1-5 and V is TRBV23-1, with a weak D call TRBD1 (5 bases). TRBV23-1 is flagged as an ORF with uncertain function. This CDR3 is built from 13 residues. Trimming took off 10 bases at V and 2 bases at J, with 12 bases between the two ends. CDR3 in DNA: TGCGCCAAAGCTCAGGGCGGCAATCAGCCCCAGCATTTT. Translation gives CAKAQGGNQPQHF.

The CDR3 protein is CASSPRGGSYGYTF. The CDR3 DNA reads TGTGCCAGCAGCCCCAGGGGAGGGTCGTATGGCTACACCTTC. V gene TRBV14 combines with J gene TRBJ1-2, with D possibly matching TRBD1 (6 bases). The V end lost 4 bases, the J end lost 5 bases, and 14 bases lay between the germline ends. CDR3 size: 14 residues. Germline V gene lookup returns CDR1 SGHDN and CDR2 FVKESK.

The chain uses TRBV11-3 and TRBJ1-2, with D perhaps TRBD1 (5 bases). Trimming cost V 5 bases and J 4 bases, with 17 bases left between them. Germline-derived CDR1 and CDR2 are SGHNT and YENEEA. The CDR3 is made up of 15 amino acids. As DNA, the CDR3 is TGTGCCAGCAGCCGGACACCAGCAGATGTCTATGGCTACACCTTC. Encoded protein: CASSRTPADVYGYTF. Using reference TRBV11-3 and TRBJ1-2 for the parts outside the CDR3, the full variable domain is EAGVVQSPRYKIIEKKQPVAFWCNPISGHNTLYWYLQNLGQGPELLIRYENEEAVDDSQLPKDRFSAERLKGVDSTLKIQPAELGDSAVYLCASSRTPADVYGYTFGSGTRLTVV.

The chain has TRBV19 and TRBJ1-2; perhaps TRBD1 as D (5 bases). Trimming stripped 8 bases from V and 11 bases from J, with 21 bases between. Germline values: CDR1 LNHDA, CDR2 SQIVND (reference sequence). This CDR3 contains 13 residues. The CDR3 sequence: CASVQGVSAVYTF. The DNA for the CDR3 is TGTGCCAGTGTTCAGGGCGTAAGTGCGGTATACACCTTC.

The gene calls are TRBV7-2 and TRBJ1-1, with 7 bases that match TRBD1. With 7 bases clipped from V and 1 base from J, the junction kept 6 bases outside the gene matches. The CDR3 totals 14 residues. The germline gives CDR1 SGHTA, CDR2 FQGNSA. The CDR3 DNA reads TGTGCCAGCAACCAAGACAGGGCGAACACTGAAGCTTTCTTT. Translating gives CASNQDRANTEAFF.

The rearrangement joins TRBV15 to TRBJ2-5, with D possibly being TRBD2 (6 bases). Per germline, CDR1 LNHNV and CDR2 YYDKDF (reference sequence). Trimming took off 0 bases at V and 6 bases at J, with 14 bases between the two ends. There are 15 residues in the CDR3. CDR3 region: CATSRDRGKGKTQYF. In nucleotides, the CDR3 is TGTGCCACCAGCAGAGATCGGGGGAAGGGGAAGACCCAGTACTTC.

V gene TRBV28 combines with J gene TRBJ1-4, with TRBD1 matching over 8 bases. J was trimmed by 6 bases and V by 10 bases; bases with no gene match: 10. Germline V lookup: CDR1 MDHEN, CDR2 SYDVKM. CDR3 length: 14 residues. CDR3 protein: CAISIQGVDEKLFF. As DNA, the CDR3 is TGTGCCATCTCGATACAGGGGGTGGATGAAAAACTGTTTTTT.

The chain links TRBV7-6 to TRBJ2-1; a weak D match, TRBD1 (5 bases). There are 16 residues in the CDR3. The V and J ends lost 5 bases and 0 bases respectively, with 14 bases between them. From germline, CDR1 is SGHVS and CDR2 FNYEAQ. The CDR3 region has the DNA TGTGCCAGCAGCCTACCCCGCCAGGGCTCCTACAATGAGCAGTTCTTC. As protein: CASSLPRQGSYNEQFF.

The genes are TRBV2 and TRBJ1-1; D unclear. Trimming shortened V by 2 bases and J by 1 base, and 8 bases separated the two germline ends. Germline V gene sequence: CDR1 SNHLY, CDR2 FYNNEI. The CDR3 runs to 14 residues. The CDR3 nucleotides read TGTGCCAGCAGTGAACAGGCCCCGAACACTGAAGCTTTCTTT. Its translation is CASSEQAPNTEAFF.

This clone was counted a single time. The CDR3 loop reads CASSQTSFLSEQFF. Written as DNA, the CDR3 is TGTGCCAGCAGTCAGACTAGCTTCCTAAGTGAGCAGTTCTTC. The chain combines TRBV6-4 with TRBJ2-1, with 7 bases identical to TRBD2. CDR1 and CDR2 (germline): MRHNA, SNTAGT. CDR3 length: 14 amino acids. After removal of 5 bases from V and 9 bases from J, the junction contained 10 bases not matched to a gene.

The rearrangement joins TRBV27 to TRBJ1-4; 7 bases line up with TRBD1. In germline, CDR1 is MNHEY, CDR2 SMNVEV (reference sequence). The CDR3 runs to 14 residues. The trim removed 5 bases at V and 8 bases at J, leaving 8 bases unmatched. DNA of the CDR3: TGTGCCAGCAGTCCCCGACAGGGAATCGAAAAACTGTTTTTT. Protein: CASSPRQGIEKLFF.

This chain links TRBV5-1 with TRBJ2-1; the D is unclear. The germline V gene has CDR1 SGHRS and CDR2 YFSETQ. The CDR3 is 12 amino acids. V was clipped by 7 bases and J by 6 bases, with 11 bases between them. CDR3: CASRPGANEQFF. The CDR3, as DNA: TGCGCCAGCCGCCCGGGTGCCAATGAGCAGTTCTTC.

The DNA of the CDR3 is TGTGCCAGCAGCTTAGCGACAGTACCAAGCTCCTACAATGAGCAGTTCTTC. It encodes CASSLATVPSSYNEQFF. The chain joins TRBV11-3 to TRBJ2-1; maybe TRBD1 (5 bases). The CDR3 is made up of 17 amino acids. The germline V gene has CDR1 SGHNT and CDR2 YENEEA. Trimming shortened V by 1 base and J by 0 bases, and 13 bases separated the two germline ends.